This is a list of T cell receptor beta chains from one sample in a study of shared clonotypes between healthy human individuals. Libraries were prepared by immunoSEQ multiplex PCR; TCRdb keeps only in-frame clonotypes and omits some of them. The table lists roughly 2.5 million clones, approximately 94% of them singletons, with over 0.12% in the top ten. What was sequenced was naive CD4+ T cells sorted from blood. The receptors derive from a man in his late teens or twenties in good health. Both conserved end residues are part of each CDR3. A D gene is named only where the DNA matches it firmly. Expanded clones are given a class, and other clones once, few, many or no size at all.

abundance: .; d_gene: .; v_gene: TRBV19; j_gene: TRBJ2-7; CDR3aa: CASHIIGGRPQLRPYEQYF; CDR3nt: TGTGCCAGCCACATAATTGGGGGCCGACCCCAGCTCCGACCCTACGAGCAGTACTTC
abundance: few; d_gene: TRBD1; v_gene: TRBV30; j_gene: TRBJ1-5; CDR3aa: CACDRGQQPQHF; CDR3nt: TGTGCCTGCGATAGGGGGCAACAGCCCCAGCATTTT
abundance: .; d_gene: TRBD1; v_gene: TRBV5-1; j_gene: TRBJ2-1; CDR3aa: CASRVTGGMDEQFF; CDR3nt: TGCGCCAGCAGGGTAACAGGGGGCATGGATGAGCAGTTCTTC
abundance: .; d_gene: .; v_gene: TRBV10-3; j_gene: TRBJ1-6; CDR3aa: CAISEAGNYNSPLHF; CDR3nt: TGTGCCATCAGTGAAGCAGGAAACTATAATTCACCCCTCCACTTT
abundance: .; d_gene: TRBD2; v_gene: TRBV7-2; j_gene: TRBJ2-5; CDR3aa: CASSSPIAGGAETQYF; CDR3nt: TGTGCCAGCAGCTCCCCTATTGCGGGGGGTGCGGAGACCCAGTACTTC
abundance: .; d_gene: TRBD2; v_gene: TRBV5-5; j_gene: TRBJ2-3; CDR3aa: CASSFWTSGGTDTQYF; CDR3nt: TGTGCCAGCAGCTTCTGGACTAGCGGGGGCACAGATACGCAGTATTTT
abundance: .; d_gene: .; v_gene: TRBV10-3; j_gene: TRBJ1-5; CDR3aa: CAISELGQPQHF; CDR3nt: TGTGCCATCAGTGAACTGGGTCAGCCCCAGCATTTT
abundance: few; d_gene: .; v_gene: TRBV19; j_gene: TRBJ1-4; CDR3aa: CASSIPRTTNEKLFF; CDR3nt: TGTGCCAGTAGTATCCCCAGGACAACTAATGAAAAACTGTTTTTT
abundance: once; d_gene: TRBD1; v_gene: TRBV5-6; j_gene: TRBJ2-7; CDR3aa: CASRRDRGYEQYF; CDR3nt: TGTGCCAGCAGGCGTGACAGGGGATACGAGCAGTACTTC
abundance: .; d_gene: .; v_gene: TRBV5-8; j_gene: TRBJ1-5; CDR3aa: CASSLDGDSNQPQHF; CDR3nt: TGTGCCAGCAGCTTGGATGGGGATAGCAATCAGCCCCAGCATTTT
abundance: .; d_gene: .; v_gene: TRBV9; j_gene: TRBJ2-2; CDR3aa: CASSVDLETGELFF; CDR3nt: TGTGCCAGCAGCGTAGATTTGGAAACCGGGGAGCTGTTTTTT
abundance: .; d_gene: TRBD1; v_gene: TRBV9; j_gene: TRBJ1-1; CDR3aa: CASSVAQGFSTEAFF; CDR3nt: TGTGCCAGCAGCGTAGCACAGGGGTTTAGCACTGAAGCTTTCTTT
abundance: .; d_gene: .; v_gene: TRBV9; j_gene: TRBJ2-5; CDR3aa: CASLIGRGDVETQYF; CDR3nt: TGTGCCAGCCTAATCGGCAGGGGAGACGTAGAGACCCAGTACTTC
abundance: once; d_gene: .; v_gene: TRBV7-7; j_gene: TRBJ2-7; CDR3aa: CASSPLSGSSYEQYF; CDR3nt: TGTGCTAGCAGCCCCCTGAGCGGTAGCTCCTACGAGCAGTACTTC
abundance: once; d_gene: TRBD1; v_gene: TRBV5-6; j_gene: TRBJ1-2; CDR3aa: CASSLAGGQAKYGYTF; CDR3nt: TGTGCCAGCAGCTTGGCTGGGGGACAGGCCAAATATGGCTACACCTTC
abundance: .; d_gene: TRBD2; v_gene: TRBV19; j_gene: TRBJ2-3; CDR3aa: CASSTKLAGGVTDTQYF; CDR3nt: TGTGCCAGTAGTACAAAACTAGCGGGAGGGGTTACAGATACGCAGTATTTT
abundance: once; d_gene: .; v_gene: TRBV19; j_gene: TRBJ2-5; CDR3aa: CASSAGSQETQYF; CDR3nt: TGTGCCAGCTCAGCGGGTTCGCAAGAGACCCAGTACTTC
abundance: .; d_gene: .; v_gene: TRBV25-1; j_gene: TRBJ2-3; CDR3aa: CASSENSGLGTDTQYF; CDR3nt: TGTGCCAGCAGTGAAAATAGCGGTTTGGGCACAGATACGCAGTATTTT
abundance: .; d_gene: .; v_gene: TRBV21-1; j_gene: TRBJ2-5; CDR3aa: CAIPFRDRGLETQYF; CDR3nt: TGTGCCATTCCCTTTAGGGACAGGGGGCTGGAGACCCAGTACTTC
abundance: once; d_gene: TRBD1; v_gene: TRBV9; j_gene: TRBJ2-2; CDR3aa: CASSSRDRGGEELFF; CDR3nt: TGTGCCAGCAGCTCTCGGGACAGGGGCGGGGAGGAGCTGTTTTTT
abundance: .; d_gene: TRBD1; v_gene: TRBV10-3; j_gene: TRBJ1-4; CDR3aa: CAIRDRGGEKLFF; CDR3nt: TGTGCCATCAGGGACAGGGGAGGGGAAAAACTGTTTTTT
abundance: few; d_gene: .; v_gene: TRBV2; j_gene: TRBJ2-2; CDR3aa: CASNEGAGELFF; CDR3nt: TGTGCCAGCAATGAGGGCGCCGGGGAGCTGTTTTTT
abundance: .; d_gene: TRBD1; v_gene: TRBV6-5; j_gene: TRBJ2-7; CDR3aa: CASSQGALYEQYF; CDR3nt: TGTGCCAGTAGCCAGGGGGCGTTGTACGAGCAGTACTTC
abundance: few; d_gene: .; v_gene: TRBV14; j_gene: TRBJ1-1; CDR3aa: CASSHGKGGTEAFF; CDR3nt: TGTGCCAGCAGCCATGGGAAGGGGGGTACTGAAGCTTTCTTT
abundance: .; d_gene: TRBD2; v_gene: TRBV7-2; j_gene: TRBJ2-7; CDR3aa: CASSSDSGVSYEQYF; CDR3nt: TGTGCCAGCAGCTCTGATAGCGGGGTCTCCTACGAGCAGTACTTC
abundance: .; d_gene: .; v_gene: TRBV19; j_gene: TRBJ2-1; CDR3aa: CASSTILRQAYNEQFF; CDR3nt: TGTGCCAGTAGTACGATCCTACGACAGGCGTACAATGAGCAGTTCTTC
abundance: .; d_gene: .; v_gene: TRBV5-1; j_gene: TRBJ1-2; CDR3aa: CASSLDSSNYGYTF; CDR3nt: TGCGCCAGCAGCTTGGACTCCTCAAACTATGGCTACACCTTC
abundance: .; d_gene: .; v_gene: TRBV9; j_gene: TRBJ1-2; CDR3aa: CASSVDGRVGGYTF; CDR3nt: TGTGCCAGCAGCGTAGACGGCAGGGTGGGAGGCTACACCTTC
abundance: .; d_gene: .; v_gene: TRBV6-5; j_gene: TRBJ1-1; CDR3aa: CASTSQGGLKAFF; CDR3nt: TGTGCCAGCACCTCTCAGGGTGGTCTTAAAGCTTTCTTT
abundance: .; d_gene: .; v_gene: TRBV12-5; j_gene: TRBJ2-5; CDR3aa: CASGLGIQQETQYF; CDR3nt: TGTGCTAGTGGTTTGGGCATTCAACAAGAGACCCAGTACTTC
abundance: .; d_gene: .; v_gene: TRBV6-5; j_gene: TRBJ1-2; CDR3aa: CASSLGSGNYGYTF; CDR3nt: TGTGCCAGCAGTTTAGGAAGCGGAAACTATGGCTACACCTTC
abundance: .; d_gene: .; v_gene: TRBV7-8; j_gene: TRBJ1-5; CDR3aa: CASSVKGGGEGNQPQHF; CDR3nt: TGTGCCAGCAGCGTGAAGGGAGGCGGTGAGGGCAATCAGCCCCAGCATTTT
abundance: .; d_gene: .; v_gene: TRBV27; j_gene: TRBJ1-2; CDR3aa: CASSLVDSGGYTF; CDR3nt: TGTGCCAGCAGCCTGGTGGACAGTGGAGGCTACACCTTC
abundance: .; d_gene: TRBD2; v_gene: TRBV7-8; j_gene: TRBJ2-7; CDR3aa: CASSKLAGGVYEQYF; CDR3nt: TGTGCCAGCAGCAAACTAGCGGGAGGGGTCTACGAGCAGTACTTC
abundance: .; d_gene: TRBD2; v_gene: TRBV7-9; j_gene: TRBJ2-1; CDR3aa: CASSSLAGVHEQFF; CDR3nt: TGTGCCAGCAGCTCACTAGCGGGAGTACATGAGCAGTTCTTC
abundance: .; d_gene: .; v_gene: TRBV29-1; j_gene: TRBJ2-3; CDR3aa: CSVGRRDVLDTQYF; CDR3nt: TGCAGCGTTGGGCGCAGGGATGTCTTAGATACGCAGTATTTT
abundance: .; d_gene: .; v_gene: TRBV20-1; j_gene: TRBJ1-2; CDR3aa: CSARGLYGYTF; CDR3nt: TGCAGTGCTAGGGGCCTCTATGGCTACACCTTC
abundance: .; d_gene: TRBD1; v_gene: TRBV6-6; j_gene: TRBJ1-3; CDR3aa: CASSYSGQGNTIYF; CDR3nt: TGTGCCAGCAGTTACTCGGGACAGGGAAACACCATATATTTT
abundance: once; d_gene: TRBD2; v_gene: TRBV2; j_gene: TRBJ2-7; CDR3aa: CASSELAGALSYEQYF; CDR3nt: TGTGCCAGCAGTGAGTTAGCGGGAGCTCTTTCCTACGAGCAGTACTTC
abundance: .; d_gene: TRBD1; v_gene: TRBV5-4; j_gene: TRBJ2-5; CDR3aa: CASSRGQSQETQYF; CDR3nt: TGTGCCAGCAGCAGGGGACAGAGTCAAGAGACCCAGTACTTC
abundance: .; d_gene: .; v_gene: TRBV29-1; j_gene: TRBJ1-2; CDR3aa: CSDDQDGYTF; CDR3nt: TGCAGCGATGATCAGGATGGCTACACCTTC
abundance: .; d_gene: .; v_gene: TRBV28; j_gene: TRBJ2-2; CDR3aa: CATPAGATGELFF; CDR3nt: TGTGCCACCCCCGCAGGGGCGACCGGGGAGCTGTTTTTT
abundance: many; d_gene: .; v_gene: TRBV5-6; j_gene: TRBJ2-5; CDR3aa: CASSLEETQYF; CDR3nt: TGTGCCAGCAGCTTGGAAGAGACCCAGTACTTC
abundance: .; d_gene: .; v_gene: TRBV18; j_gene: TRBJ2-1; CDR3aa: CASSPPIHNWGDPRNEQFF; CDR3nt: TGTGCCAGCTCACCACCTATCCATAATTGGGGGGACCCTAGGAATGAGCAGTTCTTC
abundance: .; d_gene: .; v_gene: TRBV6-5; j_gene: TRBJ2-7; CDR3aa: CASSHLGWQLDEQYF; CDR3nt: TGTGCCAGCAGCCACCTGGGGTGGCAGCTCGACGAGCAGTACTTC
abundance: .; d_gene: .; v_gene: TRBV30; j_gene: TRBJ2-7; CDR3aa: CAWSPGRPYEQYF; CDR3nt: TGTGCCTGGAGTCCTGGACGTCCCTACGAGCAGTACTTC
abundance: .; d_gene: .; v_gene: TRBV11-3; j_gene: TRBJ2-1; CDR3aa: CASSLSGASYNEQFF; CDR3nt: TGTGCCAGCAGCCTTAGCGGAGCCTCCTACAATGAGCAGTTCTTC
abundance: .; d_gene: .; v_gene: TRBV27; j_gene: TRBJ1-1; CDR3aa: CASSLGLRTEAFF; CDR3nt: TGTGCCAGCAGTTTGGGGCTTCGGACTGAAGCTTTCTTT
abundance: .; d_gene: .; v_gene: TRBV28; j_gene: TRBJ1-1; CDR3aa: CASSTVGLMNTEAFF; CDR3nt: TGTGCCAGCAGTACCGTGGGACTGATGAACACTGAAGCTTTCTTT
abundance: once; d_gene: TRBD2; v_gene: TRBV7-8; j_gene: TRBJ2-5; CDR3aa: CASTLSSGRGVQETQYF; CDR3nt: TGTGCCAGCACCCTCTCTTCGGGGCGGGGGGTCCAAGAGACCCAGTACTTC
abundance: .; d_gene: .; v_gene: TRBV30; j_gene: TRBJ2-3; CDR3aa: CAWSGQAADTQYF; CDR3nt: TGTGCCTGGAGTGGACAGGCGGCAGATACGCAGTATTTT
abundance: .; d_gene: TRBD2; v_gene: TRBV7-6; j_gene: TRBJ2-3; CDR3aa: CASSLVAGGTDTQYF; CDR3nt: TGTGCCAGCAGCTTAGTAGCGGGAGGTACAGATACGCAGTATTTT
abundance: .; d_gene: TRBD1; v_gene: TRBV19; j_gene: TRBJ1-4; CDR3aa: CASRGTARTNEKLFF; CDR3nt: TGTGCCAGTAGGGGGACAGCCCGAACTAATGAAAAACTGTTTTTT
abundance: .; d_gene: TRBD2; v_gene: TRBV18; j_gene: TRBJ2-7; CDR3aa: CASSSGLRLAGPCEQYF; CDR3nt: TGTGCCAGCTCATCAGGACTGCGACTAGCGGGCCCGTGCGAGCAGTACTTC